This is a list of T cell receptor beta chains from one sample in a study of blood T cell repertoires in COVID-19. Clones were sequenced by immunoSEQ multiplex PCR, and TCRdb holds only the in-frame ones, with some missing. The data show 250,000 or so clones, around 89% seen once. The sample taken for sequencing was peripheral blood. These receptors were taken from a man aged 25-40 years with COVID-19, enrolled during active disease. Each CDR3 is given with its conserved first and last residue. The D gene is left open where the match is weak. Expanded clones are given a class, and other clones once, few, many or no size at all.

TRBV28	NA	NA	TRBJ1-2	TGTGCCAGCAGTTTAGCCCTTCGGCGCGGCTATGGCTACACCTTC	CASSLALRRGYGYTF
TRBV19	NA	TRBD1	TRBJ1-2	TGTGCCAGTAGTATCAGCCTGACAGGGTCCAACTATGGCTACACCTTC	CASSISLTGSNYGYTF
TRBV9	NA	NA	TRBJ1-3	TGTGCCAGCAGCGTAGTAGGGGCTGGAAACACCATATATTTT	CASSVVGAGNTIYF
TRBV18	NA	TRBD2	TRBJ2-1	TGTGCCAGCTTAACCGGGACTAGCGGGGGTGACAATGAGCAGTTCTTC	CASLTGTSGGDNEQFF
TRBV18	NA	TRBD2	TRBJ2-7	TGTGCCAGCTCAGAATCTACCGGGACTAGCGGGGGGACTTACGAGCAGTACTTC	CASSESTGTSGGTYEQYF
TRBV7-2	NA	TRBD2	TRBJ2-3	TGTGCCAGCAGCTTTCCTTGGACTAGCGGGACTAGCACAGATACGCAGTATTTT	CASSFPWTSGTSTDTQYF
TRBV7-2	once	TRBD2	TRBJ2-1	TGTGCCAGCAGCTTAGCGCCGACTAGCGGGAGAGATGAGCAGTTCTTC	CASSLAPTSGRDEQFF
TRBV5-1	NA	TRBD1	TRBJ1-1	TGCGCCAGCAGCGGAACCGGGACAGTCAACACTGAAGCTTTCTTT	CASSGTGTVNTEAFF
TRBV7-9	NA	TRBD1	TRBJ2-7	TGTGCCAGCAGCGTGACCGGGACAGGGAATTCCCCCTACGAGCAGTACTTC	CASSVTGTGNSPYEQYF
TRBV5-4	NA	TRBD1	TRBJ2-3	TGTGCCAGCAGCCGACAGGGGAGCACAGATACGCAGTATTTT	CASSRQGSTDTQYF